This TCR beta chain is drawn from a study of blood T cell repertoires in COVID-19. Overall study context: Whether acute or convalescent, the COVID-19 samples came from the United States, Italy and Spain. Sample material is recorded as cDNA or gDNA derived from T cells, B-cell-depleted T cells, or PBMCs.

How the authors handled the data: For nucleated cells, counts were estimated from reference gene primer amplification. This table comes from immunoSEQ multiplex PCR, and its TCRdb copy is limited to in-frame clones, with some not included. D and trimming come from the DNA, and the V and J calls and clone size come from that table. The table has fewer than 250,000 clones, 83% seen once. Germline V gene sequence: CDR1 SEHNR, CDR2 FQNEAQ (reference sequence). V lost 5 bases and J lost 0; bases outside the gene matches: 6. The CDR3 sequence is 16 residues long. The chain combines TRBV7-9 with TRBJ2-5; TRBD2 matches 10 bases. The sequence came from a woman aged 40 to 55 with active or convalescent COVID-19. Sequenced sample: peripheral blood. The CDR3 here is CASSRISGGYQETQYF. The DNA for the CDR3 is TGTGCCAGCAGCCGCATTAGCGGGGGGTACCAAGAGACCCAGTACTTC.